This T cell receptor beta chain was observed in a study of T cells in Graves' hyperthyroidism and ophthalmopathy. Researchers amplified the TCR beta CDR3 regions from RNA transcripts. The HTBI set primed first-round TCR CDR3 RT-PCR. TCRdb re-called the multiplex PCR reads with MiXCR, one entry per CDR3 protein. The table records under 400,000 distinct CDR3 sequences, around 18% of them present only once. Sequencing was done on a sample of blood. This sequence originates from a woman aged 40 to 50 with Graves' ophthalmopathy.

CDR3 DNA: TGTGCCACCAGCAGCCTAGCGGGAGCCTCCGGGGAGCTGTTTTTT. It yields the protein CATSSLAGASGELFF. The genes are TRBV15 and TRBJ2-2, with 10 bases aligning to TRBD2. The CDR3 sequence is 15 residues long. CDR1 and CDR2 (germline): LNHNV, YYDKDF (reference sequence). With V trimmed by 3 bases and J by 6 bases, 4 bases remained unmatched.